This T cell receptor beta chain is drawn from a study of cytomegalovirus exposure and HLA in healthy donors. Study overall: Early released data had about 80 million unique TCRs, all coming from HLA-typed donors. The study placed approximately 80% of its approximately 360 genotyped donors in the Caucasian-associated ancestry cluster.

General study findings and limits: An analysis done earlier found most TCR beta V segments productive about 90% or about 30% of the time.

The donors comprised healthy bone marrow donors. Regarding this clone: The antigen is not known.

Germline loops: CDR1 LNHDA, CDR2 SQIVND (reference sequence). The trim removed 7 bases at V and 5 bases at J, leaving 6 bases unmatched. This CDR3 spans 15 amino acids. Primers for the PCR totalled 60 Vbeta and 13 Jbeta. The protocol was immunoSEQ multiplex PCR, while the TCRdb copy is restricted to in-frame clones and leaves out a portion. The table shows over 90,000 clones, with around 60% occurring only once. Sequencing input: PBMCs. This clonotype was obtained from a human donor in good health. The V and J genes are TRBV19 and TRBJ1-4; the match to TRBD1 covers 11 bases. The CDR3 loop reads CASMDRGLRNEKLFF. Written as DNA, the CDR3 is TGTGCCAGTATGGACAGGGGGCTTCGAAATGAAAAACTGTTTTTT.